The 8 T cell receptor beta chains below come from one sample, sequenced in a study of shared clonotypes between healthy human individuals. Using immunoSEQ multiplex PCR, the repertoire was profiled, and TCRdb retains in-frame clones only, with some absent. This table has about a million clones, 70% to 80% appearing once. The specimen sequenced was memory CD4+ T cells from PBMCs. Subset meaning: CD45RA-negative fraction. The receptors were sampled from a man aged 18 to 29 in good health. Some clones in this sample may be carry-over from other donors' samples.

The rearrangement joins TRBV7-3 to TRBJ2-2; TRBD1 matches 8 bases. The V segment lost 5 bases and the J segment 2 bases; nucleotides outside the gene matches: 13. CDR1 and CDR2 (germline): SGHTA, FQGTGA. This CDR3 is built from 18 residues. The CDR3 is CASSPLTGGRSNTGELFF. CDR3 DNA sequence: TGTGCCAGCAGCCCTCTTACAGGGGGAAGGTCCAACACCGGGGAGCTGTTTTTT.

The CDR3 region is CASSPTTGELFF. CDR3 coding DNA: TGCGCCAGCAGCCCCACCACCGGGGAGCTGTTTTTT. The rearrangement uses TRBV5-1 and TRBJ2-2; D is ambiguous. V was pared by 4 bases and J by 4 bases, with 5 bases between. The V gene's germline CDR1 is SGHRS and CDR2 YFSETQ. The length of the CDR3 is 12 residues.

The gene calls are TRBV5-1 and TRBJ2-2; the D is unclear. V was clipped by 7 bases and J by 7 bases, with 17 bases between them. Per germline, CDR1 SGHRS and CDR2 YFSETQ. The CDR3 totals 14 residues. As DNA, the CDR3 is TGCGCCAGCTGCCTTGACCGGTTGAACGGGGAGCTGTTTTTT. Amino acids: CASCLDRLNGELFF.

CDR3 amino acids: CASTLTGSNQPQHF. For the CDR3, the DNA is TGTGCCAGCACCTTAACAGGGAGCAATCAGCCCCAGCATTTT. The J gene is TRBJ1-5, the V gene TRBV6-1, with D possibly TRBD1 on 6 matching bases. Per the germline V gene, CDR1 is MNHNS and CDR2 is SASEGT. Deletions cut 7 bases from V and 1 base from J, with 11 bases between. CDR3 length: 14 amino acids.

The chain has TRBV11-2 and TRBJ2-7, with D perhaps matching TRBD2 (6 bases). This CDR3 comprises 14 residues. V was shortened by 5 bases and J by 3 bases, with 14 bases between the two germline ends. Germline V lookup: CDR1 SGHAT, CDR2 FQNNGV. CDR3 residues: CASSHSGSFYEQYF. The CDR3, as DNA: TGTGCCAGCAGCCATAGCGGAAGCTTCTACGAGCAGTACTTC.

The V gene is TRBV28, the J gene TRBJ1-5; TRBD1 matches at 7 bases. The germline V gene encodes CDR1 MDHEN and CDR2 SYDVKM. The CDR3 covers 15 residues. With 3 bases clipped from V and 6 bases from J, the junction kept 8 bases outside the gene matches. The CDR3 DNA reads as TGTGCCAGCAGTTTTCGACAGGGAGCCGGTCAGCCCCAGCATTTT. Its protein product is CASSFRQGAGQPQHF.

The table lists this clone with a count of one. The sample contains more than one DNA sequence encoding this CDR3. The chain carries TRBV7-2 and TRBJ2-1, with TRBD2 identical over 10 bases. CDR3 size: 15 residues. J gave up 1 base and V 5 bases, and 2 bases lay outside the gene matches. Germline-derived CDR1 and CDR2 are SGHTA and FQGNSA. CDR3 DNA: TGTGCCAGCAGCCGGACTAGCGGTTCCTACAATGAGCAGTTCTTC. This encodes CASSRTSGSYNEQFF.

This rearrangement joins TRBV11-2 to TRBJ2-3; perhaps TRBD2 as D (5 bases). Germline V CDR1 and CDR2: SGHAT, FQNNGV. Deletions cut 5 bases from V and 6 bases from J, with 9 bases between. The CDR3 covers 12 residues. The chain's CDR3 is CASSPERDTQYF. The CDR3 DNA follows: TGTGCCAGCAGCCCCGAGCGGGATACGCAGTATTTT. Full variable domain (outside the CDR3, taken from reference TRBV11-2 and TRBJ2-3): EAGVAQSPRYKIIEKRQSVAFWCNPISGHATLYWYQQILGQGPKLLIQFQNNGVVDDSQLPKDRFSAERLKGVDSTLKIQPAKLEDSAVYLCASSPERDTQYFGPGTRLTVL.